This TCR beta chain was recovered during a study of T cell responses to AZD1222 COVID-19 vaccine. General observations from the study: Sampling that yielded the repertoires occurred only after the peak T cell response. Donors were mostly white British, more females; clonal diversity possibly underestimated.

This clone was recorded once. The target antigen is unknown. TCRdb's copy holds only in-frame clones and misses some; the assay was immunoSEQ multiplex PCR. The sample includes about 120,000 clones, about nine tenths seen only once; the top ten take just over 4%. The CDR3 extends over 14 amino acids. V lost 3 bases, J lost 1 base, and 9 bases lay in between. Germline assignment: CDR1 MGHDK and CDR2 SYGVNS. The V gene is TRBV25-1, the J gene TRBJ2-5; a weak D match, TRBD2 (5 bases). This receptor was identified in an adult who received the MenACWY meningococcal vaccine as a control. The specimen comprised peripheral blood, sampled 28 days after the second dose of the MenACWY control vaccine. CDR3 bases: TGTGCCAGCAGTGAGCGGAGGATCCAAGAGACCCAGTACTTC. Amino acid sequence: CASSERRIQETQYF.